The 18 T cell receptor beta chains below all came from one sample that was sequenced in a study of identical twins. TCRdb recomputed calls from the 5' RACE reads with MiXCR, one row per CDR3 protein. Found here are about 450,000 distinct CDR3 sequences, approximately 18% of them singletons; the top ten hold 12%. Sequenced input: naive T cells sorted from blood. The receptors originated from a man in his fifties in good health.

J is TRBJ2-7 and V is TRBV10-3, with 7 positions matching TRBD2. There are 13 residues in the CDR3. CDR1 and CDR2 from the germline V gene are ENHRY and SYGVKD. Trimming cost V 6 bases and J 6 bases; bases outside gene matches: 8. The CDR3 nucleotides are TGTGCCATCAGAGTAGCGGGTCTGGGCGAGCAGTACTTC. Its protein product is CAIRVAGLGEQYF.

This clonotype was seen at least ten times. This chain uses TRBV20-1 with TRBJ2-7, with 9 positions matching TRBD1. With V trimmed by 3 bases and J by 3 bases, 6 bases remained unmatched. Per germline, CDR1 DFQATT and CDR2 SNEGSKA (reference sequence). This CDR3 has 14 residues. The CDR3 nucleotides are TGCAGTGCTAGCCTGACAGGGGGGGTCTACGAGCAGTACTTC. It is translated as CSASLTGGVYEQYF.

This clonotype showed up many times. The V and J genes are TRBV5-1 and TRBJ2-2; D uncertain. The CDR3 has 15 amino acids. The germline V gene has CDR1 SGHRS and CDR2 YFSETQ. The V end was cut by 2 bases, the J end by 2 bases, with 10 bases between. The chain's CDR3 is CASSFGRHNTGELFF. The CDR3 nucleotides read TGCGCCAGCAGCTTCGGTCGGCATAACACCGGGGAGCTGTTTTTT.

The chain couples TRBV29-1 to TRBJ2-1; perhaps D is TRBD1 or TRBD2 (5 bases each). V was cut by 7 bases and J by 1 base, with 20 bases left in between. This CDR3 is 16 amino acids long. Germline values: CDR1 SQVTM, CDR2 ANQGSEA. CDR3 region: CSADGGPGGSYNEQFF. DNA for the CDR3: TGCAGCGCCGATGGGGGACCCGGCGGGTCCTACAATGAGCAGTTCTTC.

V usage is TRBV20-1 and J usage is TRBJ2-2; a weak D match, TRBD1 (5 bases). This CDR3 has 14 amino acids. The germline V and J ends were trimmed by 2 bases and 6 bases, with 13 bases remaining between them. Germline V gene data show CDR1 as DFQATT and CDR2 as SNEGSKA (reference sequence). The CDR3 protein is CSARKGSPSGELFF. Here the CDR3 DNA reads TGCAGTGCTAGAAAGGGGTCGCCGTCCGGGGAGCTGTTTTTT.

The sample holds a few counts of this clonotype. This chain links TRBV7-2 with TRBJ2-7; D possibly matches TRBD1 or TRBD2 (5 bases each). V lost 5 bases, J lost 5 bases, and 22 bases lay in between. Germline-derived CDR1 and CDR2 are SGHTA and FQGNSA. The CDR3 has 16 residues. The chain's CDR3 is CASSRTVRDGLHEQYF. CDR3 nucleotide sequence: TGTGCCAGCAGCCGAACAGTCCGGGACGGTCTCCACGAGCAGTACTTC.

This clonotype showed up just a few times. This chain connects TRBV5-1 to TRBJ1-2; D uncertain. V was pared by 3 bases and J by 2 bases, with 8 bases between. CDR3 length: 13 amino acids. Germline V lookup: CDR1 SGHRS, CDR2 YFSETQ. CDR3 region: CASSSSTNYGYTF. The CDR3 DNA sequence: TGCGCCAGCAGCTCCTCAACAAACTATGGCTACACCTTC.

In its sample, this clonotype was seen many times. The chain uses TRBV3-1 and TRBJ1-6; D perhaps matches TRBD1 (6 bases). The CDR3 length is 16 residues. The V gene lost 0 bases and the J gene lost 7 bases, with 13 bases spanning the gap. Germline loops: CDR1 LGHDT, CDR2 YNNKEL (reference sequence). CDR3 in DNA: TGTGCCAGCAGCCAAGATCAAGACAGGCCAAATTCACCCCTCCACTTT. Amino acids: CASSQDQDRPNSPLHF.

This rearrangement joins TRBV20-1 to TRBJ2-3; no reliable D call. V dropped 6 bases and J dropped 1 base, with 17 bases sitting between them. Germline assignment: CDR1 DFQATT and CDR2 SNEGSKA (reference sequence). This CDR3 has 15 residues. Here the CDR3 DNA reads TGCAGTGCCGAATCCGCCCAGCCGGGCACAGATACGCAGTATTTT. It encodes CSAESAQPGTDTQYF.

This clonotype was seen a few times. This rearrangement joins TRBV4-3 to TRBJ1-4, with TRBD1 as a possible D gene (5 bases). Germline V gene data show CDR1 as LGHNA and CDR2 as YSLEER. The germline V and J ends were trimmed by 0 bases and 3 bases, with 11 bases remaining between them. The CDR3 is 16 residues long. The CDR3 coding sequence is TGCGCCAGCAGCCAAGATGGTACAGGAGCTAATGAAAAACTGTTTTTT. Its translation is CASSQDGTGANEKLFF.

The table lists this clonotype with many counts. This rearrangement joins TRBV5-1 to TRBJ1-2; D call uncertain. This CDR3 is built from 11 residues. Germline assignment: CDR1 SGHRS and CDR2 YFSETQ. V shed 4 bases and J shed 6 bases, with 7 bases lying between them. The chain's CDR3 is CASSPGDGYTF. In nucleotides, the CDR3 is TGCGCCAGCAGCCCCGGGGATGGCTACACCTTC.

This clonotype was detected only a few times. The chain has TRBV10-3 and TRBJ1-1; 11 bases are a match to TRBD1. The CDR3 length is 14 residues. After removal of 7 bases from V and 3 bases from J, the junction contained 4 bases not matched to a gene. Germline loops: CDR1 ENHRY, CDR2 SYGVKD. This chain's CDR3 is CAITGQGADTEAFF. CDR3 nucleotide sequence: TGTGCCATCACTGGACAGGGGGCGGACACTGAAGCTTTCTTT.

The J gene is TRBJ2-5, the V gene TRBV24-1; D possibly corresponds to TRBD1 (7 bases). Germline V gene data show CDR1 as KGHDR and CDR2 as SFDVKD. This CDR3 has 15 amino acids. Trimming took off 6 bases at V and 5 bases at J, with 18 bases between the two ends. The CDR3 is CATSRQGEVRETQYF. CDR3 coding DNA: TGTGCCACCAGTCGCCAGGGGGAGGTTCGGGAGACCCAGTACTTC.

J is TRBJ2-3 and V is TRBV5-1; possibly TRBD2 for D (5 bases). CDR3 length: 15 residues. Germline assignment: CDR1 SGHRS and CDR2 YFSETQ. V was shortened by 4 bases and J by 0 bases, with 12 bases between the two germline ends. The CDR3 nucleotides read TGCGCCAGCAGCCCGGGGTGGGAGAGCACAGATACGCAGTATTTT. This sequence encodes CASSPGWESTDTQYF. The full variable domain, completed using reference TRBV5-1 and TRBJ2-3, is KAGVTQTPRYLIKTRGQQVTLSCSPISGHRSVSWYQQTPGQGLQFLFEYFSETQRNKGNFPGRFSGRQFSNSRSEMNVSTLELGDSALYLCASSPGWESTDTQYFGPGTRLTVL.

There are many counts of this clonotype. The V call is TRBV11-2, the J call TRBJ1-2; weak D call: TRBD1 (6 bases). This CDR3 has 14 residues. Germline V gene data show CDR1 as SGHAT and CDR2 as FQNNGV. Trimming took off 3 bases at V and 7 bases at J, with 15 bases between the two ends. DNA for the CDR3: TGTGCCAGCAGCTTTGGGGGCGAATTATCTGGCTACACCTTC. It is translated as CASSFGGELSGYTF.

This chain links TRBV3-1 with TRBJ2-7; D uncertain. Germline loops: CDR1 LGHDT, CDR2 YNNKEL (reference sequence). This CDR3 region has 14 residues. V lost 0 bases and J lost 6, with 12 bases in between. Written as DNA, the CDR3 is TGTGCCAGCAGCCAAGATATTGGTGGCGTCGAGCAGTACTTC. Its protein product is CASSQDIGGVEQYF.

Ten or more counts support this clonotype. The V and J genes are TRBV4-1 and TRBJ2-3, with D hard to call. Trimming took 1 base from V and 0 from J, leaving 8 bases between them. There are 15 residues in the CDR3. Germline CDR1 MGHRA, CDR2 YSYEKL. The CDR3 coding sequence is TGCGCCAGCAGCCAAGCAGGAGCCAGCACAGATACGCAGTATTTT. This translates into CASSQAGASTDTQYF.

The V call is TRBV20-1, the J call TRBJ1-4; 8 nucleotides line up with TRBD1. V dropped 6 bases and J dropped 4; count of bases not matched to a gene: 4. In germline, CDR1 is DFQATT, CDR2 SNEGSKA (reference sequence). The CDR3 length is 13 residues. Written as DNA, the CDR3 is TGCAGTGCAAGGACAGGGCGTAATGAAAAACTGTTTTTT. Translated: CSARTGRNEKLFF.